The sequence of this T cell receptor beta chain was determined in a study of shared clonotypes between healthy human individuals. Study outcomes and limitations: An effect of sequencing depth on clonotype sharing among donors was expected. Sampling involved blood alone; tissue repertoires likely differ.

In the original processing: Filtering of immunoSEQ junctional sequences could not match full-length read filtering. The data were produced by immunoSEQ multiplex PCR, yet TCRdb's version contains in-frame clones alone and is incomplete. V, J and clone size are those of that table, while D and trimming were read from the DNA. Counted here are about 490,000 clones, 70% to 85% occurring once; the ten biggest clones make up less than 15%. V lost 5 bases and J 7 bases, leaving 17 bases between the germline ends. Germline CDR1 SGHTA, CDR2 FQGNSA. This CDR3 spans 15 amino acids. This clone has just one count. The antigen is undetermined.

The clonotype comes from a woman aged 40 to 50 in good health. Some clones in this sample may be carry-over from other donors' samples. The rearrangement links TRBV7-2 to TRBJ2-2; perhaps D is TRBD1 or TRBD2 (5 bases each). The sequencing sample was made of PBMCs. The CDR3 DNA sequence: TGTGCCAGCAGCATAGACAGTAATCGGGGCGGGGAGCTGTTTTTT. As protein: CASSIDSNRGGELFF.